The clone carrying this T cell receptor (beta chain) was picked up a small number of times. The data stem from a study of early T cells in non-severe SARS-CoV-2 infection. Study background: The study sequenced bulk RNA from unsorted whole blood, with chains unpaired.

MiXCR was run by TCRdb on the 5' RACE reads, yielding one entry per CDR3 protein. This table has almost 85,000 distinct CDR3 sequences, roughly 12% appearing once. CDR3 length equals 16 residues. Trimming cost V 5 bases and J 2 bases, with 19 bases left between them. Germline loops: CDR1 SGHRS, CDR2 YFSETQ. The TCR was taken from an adult who was a healthcare worker with PCR-confirmed SARS-CoV-2 infection or an uninfected control (not recorded which). The rearrangement uses TRBV5-1 and TRBJ2-5; no definite D call. The sample consisted of whole blood. Written as DNA, the CDR3 is TGCGCCAGCAGTCTCTCCCCGGCAGGAACACAAGAGACCCAGTACTTC. It translates to CASSLSPAGTQETQYF.